The 18 T cell receptor beta chains below all came from one sample that was sequenced in a study of cytomegalovirus exposure and HLA in healthy donors. Clones were sequenced by immunoSEQ multiplex PCR, and TCRdb holds only the in-frame ones, with some missing. The table includes fewer than 85,000 clones, around 95% detected once. The sample taken for sequencing was PBMCs. These receptors were obtained from a woman aged 18-29 years in good health and CMV-seronegative.

This chain links TRBV18 with TRBJ2-7; 7 positions agree with TRBD1. J gave up 0 bases and V 5 bases, and 7 bases lay outside the gene matches. The length of the CDR3 is 15 residues. The germline CDR1 and CDR2 sequences are KGHSH and LQKENI. In DNA form, the CDR3 reads TGTGCCAGCTCAAGGGGGCAGGGCGCCTCCTACGAGCAGTACTTC. Its translation is CASSRGQGASYEQYF.

This chain links TRBV4-1 with TRBJ2-7; D unclear. Germline-derived CDR1 and CDR2 are MGHRA and YSYEKL. The CDR3 length is 15 residues. Trimming cost V 4 bases and J 4 bases, with 17 bases left between them. CDR3 bases: TGCGCCAGCAGCCCTACCGACACTTTCCTTTACGAGCAGTACTTC. It yields the protein CASSPTDTFLYEQYF.

J is TRBJ1-2 and V is TRBV18; 7 bases agree with TRBD1. The trim removed 5 bases at V and 6 bases at J, leaving 12 bases unmatched. Germline values: CDR1 KGHSH, CDR2 LQKENI. The CDR3 covers 15 residues. CDR3 in DNA: TGTGCCAGCTCAATAAAGGAGGGGGCCGTGCATGGCTACACCTTC. Protein sequence: CASSIKEGAVHGYTF.

This chain links TRBV11-2 with TRBJ2-3, with 9 nucleotides matching TRBD1. The V gene's germline CDR1 is SGHAT and CDR2 FQNNGV. The CDR3 sequence is 15 residues long. Trimming removed 3 bases from V and 5 bases from J; junction bases left unmatched: 6. CDR3 sequence (DNA): TGTGCCAGCAGCTTCGGGACAGGGCCGGGAGATACGCAGTATTTT. It encodes CASSFGTGPGDTQYF.

The chain links TRBV18 to TRBJ2-5, with 10 bases identical to TRBD2. This CDR3 region has 16 residues. Germline CDR1 and CDR2: KGHSH and LQKENI. The J segment lost 2 bases and the V segment lost 3 bases, leaving 6 bases of the junction unmatched. This CDR3 reads CASSPSGLAVQETQYF. The CDR3 DNA is TGTGCCAGCTCACCTTCTGGACTAGCGGTTCAAGAGACCCAGTACTTC.

This clone was observed once. In DNA, the CDR3 is TGCGCCAGCAGTCAATCGTCGGAGGGAGATCAGCCCCAGCATTTT. Protein sequence: CASSQSSEGDQPQHF. The chain combines TRBV23-1 with TRBJ1-5; D remains unclear. TRBV23-1 is an open reading frame, and its role is uncertain. V shed 0 bases and J shed 5 bases, with 11 bases lying between them. This CDR3 is built from 15 residues.

The chain employs TRBV2 and TRBJ2-7, with a possible D match to TRBD1 (6 bases). The CDR3 runs 16 residues. Germline-derived CDR1 and CDR2 are SNHLY and FYNNEI. Trimming cost V 2 bases and J 0 bases, with 14 bases left between them. For the CDR3, the DNA is TGTGCCAGCAGTGAATTGAGGGACACCATCTCCTACGAGCAGTACTTC. Amino acid sequence: CASSELRDTISYEQYF. The variable domain in full, with the rest retrieved from reference TRBV2 and TRBJ2-7, is EPEVTQTPSHQVTQMGQEVILRCVPISNHLYFYWYRQILGQKVEFLVSFYNNEISEKSEIFDDQFSVERPDGSNFTLKIRSTKLEDSAMYFCASSELRDTISYEQYFGPGTRLTVT.

The rearrangement uses TRBV7-3 and TRBJ2-3, with 11 nucleotides matching TRBD2. V was pared by 5 bases and J by 5 bases, with 9 bases of the junction left unmatched. CDR3 length: 16 residues. Germline V CDR1 and CDR2: SGHTA, FQGTGA. CDR3 bases: TGTGCCAGCAGCCCCCGGACTAGCGGGTATAAAGATACGCAGTATTTT. This encodes CASSPRTSGYKDTQYF.

The V call is TRBV10-3, the J call TRBJ1-2; 8 positions agree with TRBD1. Germline V gene sequence: CDR1 ENHRY, CDR2 SYGVKD. The CDR3 runs to 13 residues. After removal of 6 bases from V and 8 bases from J, the junction contained 8 bases not matched to a gene. CDR3 region: CAISLQGAEGYTF. In nucleotides, the CDR3 is TGTGCCATCAGCTTGCAGGGGGCCGAAGGCTACACCTTC.

The chain carries TRBV5-1 and TRBJ1-4, with 7 bases lining up with TRBD1. The junction had 9 bases not matched to a gene; V was cut back by 4 bases and J by 6 bases. CDR3 size: 15 residues. CDR1 and CDR2 from the germline V gene are SGHRS and YFSETQ. The CDR3 region is CASSGGGQAYEKLFF. As DNA, the CDR3 is TGCGCCAGCAGCGGCGGCGGACAGGCCTATGAAAAACTGTTTTTT.

As for this clone: Compared with germline, one end of the junction differs, possibly owing to a read error. This rearrangement joins TRBV7-2 to TRBJ2-1; 10 bases are a match to TRBD2. The CDR3 is 15 residues long. Germline V gene data show CDR1 as SGHTA and CDR2 as FQGNSA. CDR3 protein: CASTLSGGVNSEQFF. The CDR3 DNA sequence: TGTGCCAGCACCTTAAGCGGGGGGGTTAACAGTGAGCAGTTCTTC.

This chain uses TRBV5-1 with TRBJ1-5; D unclear. The CDR3 runs to 15 residues. V was clipped by 0 bases and J by 4 bases, with 11 bases between them. Germline assignment: CDR1 SGHRS and CDR2 YFSETQ. The CDR3 loop reads CASSLDVGRNQPQHF. CDR3 bases: TGCGCCAGCAGCTTGGATGTGGGGAGGAATCAGCCCCAGCATTTT. The whole variable domain, filled in from reference TRBV5-1 and TRBJ1-5, reads KAGVTQTPRYLIKTRGQQVTLSCSPISGHRSVSWYQQTPGQGLQFLFEYFSETQRNKGNFPGRFSGRQFSNSRSEMNVSTLELGDSALYLCASSLDVGRNQPQHFGDGTRLSIL.

The V gene is TRBV4-1, the J gene TRBJ1-3; 8 nucleotides align to TRBD1. This CDR3 region has 16 residues. The V gene end was trimmed by 4 bases and the J gene end by 1 base; junction bases not matched to a gene: 6. CDR1 is MGHRA, CDR2 YSYEKL, per germline. The CDR3 region is CASSPGQGASGNTIYF. The CDR3 DNA reads TGCGCCAGCAGCCCTGGGCAGGGGGCTTCTGGAAACACCATATATTTT.

V usage is TRBV19 and J usage is TRBJ1-3; D is uncertain. Germline CDR1 is LNHDA and CDR2 is SQIVND (reference sequence). The germline V and J ends were trimmed by 3 bases and 0 bases, with 15 bases remaining between them. The CDR3 length is 17 residues. CDR3 nucleotides: TGTGCCAGTAGTATCCCAGTGCGGGCAGACTCTGGAAACACCATATATTTT. Its translation is CASSIPVRADSGNTIYF.

V gene TRBV29-1 combines with J gene TRBJ2-3; possible D gene TRBD2, 5 bases. Looked up from germline, CDR1 is SQVTM and CDR2 is ANQGSEA. The V end was cut by 1 base, the J end by 2 bases, with 16 bases between. This CDR3 has 16 amino acids. Written as DNA, the CDR3 is TGCAGCGTTGAAGCGTGGGAGATGCCTTACACAGATACGCAGTATTTT. This translates into CSVEAWEMPYTDTQYF.

The CDR3 protein is CASSPPTGDNTF. The CDR3, as DNA: TGTGCCAGCTCACCCCCCACAGGGGACAACACCTTC. J is TRBJ1-2 and V is TRBV18; 7 bases align to TRBD1. CDR1 is KGHSH, CDR2 LQKENI, per germline. This CDR3 has 12 amino acids. With 3 bases clipped from V and 12 bases from J, the junction kept 7 bases outside the gene matches.

This chain uses TRBV11-2 with TRBJ2-3; 8 nucleotides match TRBD2. The J segment lost 4 bases and the V segment lost 4 bases, leaving 10 bases of the junction unmatched. The CDR3 is 16 residues long. Per germline, CDR1 SGHAT and CDR2 FQNNGV. The CDR3 region is CASSSRRGAVADTQYF. In DNA, the CDR3 is TGTGCCAGCAGCTCGCGGCGGGGGGCCGTAGCAGATACGCAGTATTTT.

This clone was found a few times. V gene TRBV10-1 combines with J gene TRBJ1-6, with 7 positions matching TRBD1. The junction had 8 bases not matched to a gene; V was cut back by 8 bases and J by 10 bases. The CDR3 has 13 residues. CDR1 is WNHNN, CDR2 SYGVQD, per germline (reference sequence). The CDR3 DNA is TGCGCCAGCTTTGACAGGGCACACTCACCCCTCCACTTT. It yields the protein CASFDRAHSPLHF.